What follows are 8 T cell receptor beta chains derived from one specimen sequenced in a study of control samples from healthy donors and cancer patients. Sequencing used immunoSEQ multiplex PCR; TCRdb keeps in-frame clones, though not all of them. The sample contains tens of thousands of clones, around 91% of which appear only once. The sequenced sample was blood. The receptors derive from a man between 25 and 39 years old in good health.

This CDR3 reads CASSLKLQGADYGYTF. For the CDR3, the DNA is TGTGCCAGCAGCTTAAAGCTACAGGGGGCGGACTATGGCTACACCTTC. This chain uses TRBV7-3 with TRBJ1-2; 9 nucleotides line up with TRBD1. V gave up 1 base and J gave up 3 bases; unmatched junction bases: 6. The length of the CDR3 is 16 residues. Germline V gene data show CDR1 as SGHTA and CDR2 as FQGTGA.

The CDR3 is CASSQPGNQPQHF. The CDR3 nucleotides read TGTGCCAGCAGCCAACCCGGGAATCAGCCCCAGCATTTT. This chain links TRBV3-1 (or the pseudogene TRBV3-2) with TRBJ1-5, with D unclear. This CDR3 comprises 13 residues. CDR1 is LGHDT and CDR2 is YNNKEL in the germline V gene (reference sequence). The ends were cut back, 2 bases at V and 4 bases at J, with 6 bases in the middle.

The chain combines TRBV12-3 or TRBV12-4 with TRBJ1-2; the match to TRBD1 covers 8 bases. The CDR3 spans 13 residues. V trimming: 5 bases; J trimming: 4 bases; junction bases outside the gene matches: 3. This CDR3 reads CASSVQGVYGYTF. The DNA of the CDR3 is TGTGCCAGCAGTGTACAGGGGGTCTATGGCTACACCTTC.

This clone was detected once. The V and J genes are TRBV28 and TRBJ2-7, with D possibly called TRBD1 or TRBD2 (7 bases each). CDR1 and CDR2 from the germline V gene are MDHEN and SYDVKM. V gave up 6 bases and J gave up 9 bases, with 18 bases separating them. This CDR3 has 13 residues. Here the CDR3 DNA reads TGTGCCAGCAGCCTAGCGCAGGGGGGGTCGCAGTACTTC. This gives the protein CASSLAQGGSQYF.

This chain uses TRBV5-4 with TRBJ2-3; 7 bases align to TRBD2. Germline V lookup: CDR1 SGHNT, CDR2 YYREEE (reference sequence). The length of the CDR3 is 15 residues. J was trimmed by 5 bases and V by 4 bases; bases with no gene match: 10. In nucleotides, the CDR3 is TGTGCCAGCAGCCCCGGGGGGAGCGGCAAAGATACGCAGTATTTT. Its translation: CASSPGGSGKDTQYF.

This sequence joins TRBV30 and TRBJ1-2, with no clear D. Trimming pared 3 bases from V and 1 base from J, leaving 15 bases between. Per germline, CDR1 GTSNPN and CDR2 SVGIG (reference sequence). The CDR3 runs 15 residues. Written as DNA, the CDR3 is TGTGCCTGGAGCCCAACGATACGGAATAACTATGGCTACACCTTC. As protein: CAWSPTIRNNYGYTF.

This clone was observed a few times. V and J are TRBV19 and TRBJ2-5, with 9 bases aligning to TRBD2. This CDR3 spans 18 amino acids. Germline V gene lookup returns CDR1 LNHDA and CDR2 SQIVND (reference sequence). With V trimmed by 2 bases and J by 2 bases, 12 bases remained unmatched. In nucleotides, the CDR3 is TGTGCCAGTAGTATAAGAGCTAGCGGGGTTTTGGGACAAGAGACCCAGTACTTC. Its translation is CASSIRASGVLGQETQYF.

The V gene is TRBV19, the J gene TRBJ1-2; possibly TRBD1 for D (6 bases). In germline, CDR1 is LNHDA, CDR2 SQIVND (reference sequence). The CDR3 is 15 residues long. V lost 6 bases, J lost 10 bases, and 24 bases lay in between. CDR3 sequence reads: CASSLTPPAGTPYTF. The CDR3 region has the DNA TGTGCCAGTAGCCTGACTCCTCCCGCCGGGACACCCTACACCTTC.